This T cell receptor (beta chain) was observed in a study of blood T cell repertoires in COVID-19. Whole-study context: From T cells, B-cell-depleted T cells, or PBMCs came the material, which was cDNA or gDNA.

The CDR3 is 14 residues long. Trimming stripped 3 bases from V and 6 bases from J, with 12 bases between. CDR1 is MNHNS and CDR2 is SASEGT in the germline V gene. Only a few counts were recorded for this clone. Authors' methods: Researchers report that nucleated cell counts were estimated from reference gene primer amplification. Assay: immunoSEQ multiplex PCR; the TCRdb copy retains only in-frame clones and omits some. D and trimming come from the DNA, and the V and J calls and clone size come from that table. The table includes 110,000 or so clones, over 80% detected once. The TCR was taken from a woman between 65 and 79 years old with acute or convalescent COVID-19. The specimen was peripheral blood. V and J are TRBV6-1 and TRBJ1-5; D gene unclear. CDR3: CASSETQSGQPQHF. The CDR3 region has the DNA TGTGCCAGCAGTGAGACACAGTCTGGTCAGCCCCAGCATTTT.